These T cell receptor beta chains were read from a single sample in a study of cytomegalovirus exposure and HLA in healthy donors. Profiled with immunoSEQ multiplex PCR; TCRdb holds only in-frame clones, not every one. The table has 120,000 or so clones, 80% seen once. Sequenced input: PBMCs. The receptors originated from a male donor in good health and CMV-seronegative. Both conserved end residues are part of each CDR3. D genes are given only for firm matches. Clone size is stated in some rows and not others, as once, few, many or a class when expanded.

size: NA; D: NA; J: TRBJ1-1; V: TRBV5-5; CDR3: CASSLGPLKVGGTEAFF; DNA: TGTGCCAGCAGCTTAGGGCCCCTTAAGGTCGGGGGCACTGAAGCTTTCTTT
size: NA; D: NA; J: TRBJ1-5; V: TRBV9; CDR3: CASSVVQVKSNQPQHF; DNA: TGTGCCAGCAGCGTAGTCCAGGTTAAGAGCAATCAGCCCCAGCATTTT
size: few; D: TRBD1; J: TRBJ1-2; V: TRBV27; CDR3: CASSLTGTGSGYTF; DNA: TGTGCCAGCAGTCTAACCGGGACAGGGAGCGGCTACACCTTC
size: NA; D: NA; J: TRBJ2-5; V: TRBV5-1; CDR3: CASSLTRNQETQYF; DNA: TGCGCCAGCAGCTTGACTAGGAACCAAGAGACCCAGTACTTC
size: NA; D: TRBD1; J: TRBJ1-2; V: TRBV9; CDR3: CASSAHRQGGGYTF; DNA: TGTGCCAGCAGCGCGCACCGACAGGGAGGCGGCTACACCTTC
size: NA; D: NA; J: TRBJ1-5; V: TRBV19; CDR3: CASSMAQGIILNQPQHF; DNA: TGTGCCAGTAGTATGGCCCAGGGGATTATCCTCAATCAGCCCCAGCATTTT
size: once; D: NA; J: TRBJ1-2; V: TRBV7-9; CDR3: CASSLGASNYGYTF; DNA: TGTGCCAGCAGCTTAGGCGCATCCAACTATGGCTACACCTTC
size: NA; D: TRBD1; J: TRBJ1-2; V: TRBV29-1; CDR3: CSVGQGAGYTF; DNA: TGCAGCGTTGGACAGGGGGCGGGCTACACCTTC
size: NA; D: NA; J: TRBJ2-4; V: TRBV14; CDR3: CASSQVQGYGGKNIQYF; DNA: TGTGCCAGCAGCCAAGTTCAGGGGTATGGGGGCAAAAACATTCAGTACTTC
size: NA; D: TRBD2; J: TRBJ2-1; V: TRBV29-1; CDR3: CSVRLAGLYNEQFF; DNA: TGCAGCGTGAGACTAGCGGGACTTTACAATGAGCAGTTCTTC
size: NA; D: TRBD2; J: TRBJ2-3; V: TRBV9; CDR3: CASSSTGTSGYTDTQYF; DNA: TGTGCCAGCAGCTCAACCGGGACTAGCGGGTACACAGATACGCAGTATTTT
size: NA; D: NA; J: TRBJ1-1; V: TRBV25-1; CDR3: CASRPKLHRDKMNTEAFF; DNA: TGTGCCAGCAGACCCAAATTACACAGGGATAAAATGAACACTGAAGCTTTCTTT
size: once; D: NA; J: TRBJ2-3; V: TRBV19; CDR3: CASSRTVSTDTQYF; DNA: TGTGCCAGTAGTCGGACAGTTAGCACAGATACGCAGTATTTT
size: NA; D: TRBD2; J: TRBJ2-3; V: TRBV2; CDR3: CASSDRATSGDTQYF; DNA: TGTGCCAGCAGTGATAGAGCAACTAGCGGGGATACGCAGTATTTT
size: once; D: NA; J: TRBJ1-1; V: TRBV2; CDR3: CASTYDRRHTEAFF; DNA: TGTGCCAGCACTTATGACAGGAGACACACTGAAGCTTTCTTT
size: few; D: TRBD2; J: TRBJ2-3; V: TRBV19; CDR3: CASRTSGSTDTQYF; DNA: TGTGCCAGTCGGACTAGCGGGAGTACAGATACGCAGTATTTT
size: NA; D: TRBD1; J: TRBJ2-5; V: TRBV10-1; CDR3: CASSPGTGRETQYF; DNA: TGCGCCAGCAGTCCCGGGACAGGGAGAGAGACCCAGTACTTC
size: NA; D: NA; J: TRBJ2-7; V: TRBV5-4; CDR3: CASSLGQPGVEQYF; DNA: TGTGCCAGCAGCTTGGGACAGCCGGGGGTCGAGCAGTACTTC
size: NA; D: NA; J: TRBJ1-2; V: TRBV27; CDR3: CASSPSVGHLLVNYGYTF; DNA: TGTGCCAGCAGTCCCTCGGTGGGACACCTACTAGTGAACTATGGCTACACCTTC
size: NA; D: NA; J: TRBJ1-1; V: TRBV7-9; CDR3: CSSSFESTEAFF; DNA: TGTTCCAGCAGCTTTGAGAGCACTGAAGCTTTCTTT
size: NA; D: NA; J: TRBJ2-1; V: TRBV27; CDR3: CASSTSWAPDKFF; DNA: TGTGCCAGCAGTACGTCCTGGGCACCCGATAAGTTCTTC
size: NA; D: NA; J: TRBJ1-1; V: TRBV30; CDR3: CAWKLNWGDTEAFF; DNA: TGTGCCTGGAAGTTAAATTGGGGAGACACTGAAGCTTTCTTT
size: NA; D: NA; J: TRBJ2-1; V: TRBV12-5; CDR3: CASGLVQEQFF; DNA: TGTGCTAGTGGTTTGGTACAGGAGCAGTTCTTC
size: NA; D: NA; J: TRBJ2-1; V: TRBV4-1; CDR3: CASSQTQGEAQFF; DNA: TGCGCCAGCAGCCAGACACAGGGAGAAGCTCAGTTCTTC
size: few; D: TRBD1; J: TRBJ2-2; V: TRBV2; CDR3: CATRQGANTGELFF; DNA: TGTGCCACCCGACAGGGGGCTAACACCGGGGAGCTGTTTTTT
size: NA; D: NA; J: TRBJ1-6; V: TRBV5-1; CDR3: CASSLADSPLHF; DNA: TGCGCCAGCAGCTTGGCCGATTCACCCCTCCACTTT
size: NA; D: NA; J: TRBJ1-1; V: TRBV2; CDR3: CATQTPRGNTEAFF; DNA: TGTGCCACCCAGACCCCCAGGGGGAACACTGAAGCTTTCTTT
size: NA; D: NA; J: TRBJ1-2; V: TRBV15; CDR3: CATSSEFPGYTF; DNA: TGTGCCACCAGCAGCGAGTTCCCTGGCTACACCTTC